The source of this T cell receptor beta chain is a study of cytomegalovirus exposure and HLA in healthy donors. Findings and limits, study-wide: A later analysis reportedly identified an Asian-associated ancestry cluster as carrying fewer N-insertions than the roughly 670-donor mean. Within an earlier analysis, most TCR beta V segments proved productive either about 87% or about 30% of the time.

The germline V gene encodes CDR1 SGHVS and CDR2 FNYEAQ. The ends lost 1 base at V and 3 bases at J; junction bases unmatched: 1. This CDR3 comprises 15 residues. Note on this clone: The target antigen is unknown.

The PCR ran on 60 Vbeta and 13 Jbeta primers. The protocol was immunoSEQ multiplex PCR, while the TCRdb copy is restricted to in-frame clones and leaves out a portion. Seen here are 130,000 or so clones, about 75% observed once, and the top ten hold 3% to 3.5%. The chain carries TRBV7-6 and TRBJ2-2; TRBD1 agrees at 8 bases. This receptor was identified in a man in his forties or fifties in good health and CMV-seronegative. The material sequenced was PBMCs. This chain's CDR3 is CASSLGQGYTGELFF. CDR3 sequence (DNA): TGTGCCAGCAGCTTAGGACAGGGGTACACCGGGGAGCTGTTTTTT.